Listed below are T cell receptor beta chains from one sample, sequenced in a study of T cells in Graves' hyperthyroidism and ophthalmopathy. In TCRdb, the multiplex PCR reads were re-called with MiXCR into one record per CDR3 protein. The repertoire has about 840,000 distinct CDR3 sequences, around 38% of them found once; the top ten carry approximately 8.7%. The material sequenced was blood. These TCRs come from a man aged 18 to 35 with Graves' hyperthyroidism. Each CDR3 is given with its conserved first and last residue. Fields, in order: V gene, D gene, J gene, clone size, CDR3 protein, CDR3 DNA. The D gene is left open where the match is weak. A clone size is listed for some rows: how often the clone was seen (once, few, many), or a class if it is expanded.

TRBV5-1,NA,TRBJ1-1,NA,CASSSGDAETEAFF,TGCGCCAGCAGCTCCGGGGACGCGGAAACTGAAGCTTTCTTT
TRBV4-1,NA,TRBJ2-2,NA,CASSQAGREKTGELFF,TGCGCCAGCAGCCAGGCGGGACGGGAAAAAACCGGGGAGCTGTTTTTT
TRBV2,NA,TRBJ1-6,NA,CASGLAGGNSPLHF,TGTGCCAGTGGACTAGCGGGGGGGAATTCACCCCTCCACTTT
TRBV4-2,NA,TRBJ1-6,few,CASSQGTGNSPLHF,TGTGCCAGCAGCCAAGGCACTGGGAATTCACCCCTCCACTTT
TRBV7-9,TRBD1,TRBJ2-6,NA,CASSLKGGQASSGANVLTF,TGTGCCAGCAGCTTAAAGGGCGGACAGGCCAGCTCTGGGGCCAACGTCCTGACTTTC
TRBV7-2,TRBD1,TRBJ1-2,NA,CASSHPGQGTGRNGYTF,TGTGCCAGCAGCCACCCGGGACAGGGGACCGGGCGGAATGGCTACACCTTC
TRBV13,NA,TRBJ1-1,NA,CASSARGGRGQISEAFF,TGTGCCAGCAGCGCCCGCGGGGGGCGCGGCCAAATCTCTGAAGCTTTCTTT
TRBV4-3,NA,TRBJ2-6,few,CASSQGRTGANVLTF,TGCGCCAGCAGCCAAGGGAGAACTGGGGCCAACGTCCTGACTTTC
TRBV24-1,TRBD1,TRBJ2-7,many,CATSGGTGRRYEQYF,TGTGCCACCAGCGGTGGGACAGGGAGGAGGTACGAGCAGTACTTC
TRBV14,NA,TRBJ1-1,NA,CASSNLEGRTEAFF,TGTGCCAGCAGCAACCTTGAGGGAAGGACTGAAGCTTTCTTT
TRBV28,NA,TRBJ2-7,NA,CASSFRGEINEQYF,TGTGCCAGCAGTTTCCGAGGGGAAATAAACGAGCAGTACTTC
TRBV19,NA,TRBJ1-2,many,CASSNRAGRDGYTF,TGTGCCAGTAGTAACAGGGCAGGCCGGGATGGCTACACCTTC
TRBV2,TRBD1,TRBJ2-6,few,CASSRRDRGSSGANVLTF,TGTGCCAGCAGTCGGAGGGACAGGGGTAGCTCTGGGGCCAACGTCCTGACTTTC
TRBV9,NA,TRBJ2-7,NA,CASSVRPSYEQYF,TGTGCCAGCAGCGTAAGGCCCTCCTACGAGCAGTACTTC
TRBV20-1,NA,TRBJ2-7,NA,CSARDLVGNYEQYF,TGCAGTGCTAGAGATCTAGTGGGGAACTACGAGCAGTACTTC
TRBV10-3,NA,TRBJ1-1,NA,CASSTWWGETTEAFF,TGTGCCAGCAGTACCTGGTGGGGGGAGACCACTGAAGCTTTCTTT
TRBV11-2,NA,TRBJ2-7,NA,CASSLQGLTYEQYF,TGTGCCAGCAGCCTTCAGGGCCTTACCTACGAGCAGTACTTC
TRBV2,NA,TRBJ1-5,many,CASSLDSLNQPQHF,TGTGCCAGCAGTTTGGACAGCCTGAATCAGCCCCAGCATTTT
TRBV29-1,NA,TRBJ1-2,NA,CSVEDQTEANYGYTF,TGCAGCGTTGAAGATCAGACAGAAGCTAACTATGGCTACACCTTC
TRBV19,NA,TRBJ1-1,NA,CASSADRMNTEAFF,TGTGCCAGTAGTGCTGACAGGATGAACACTGAAGCTTTCTTT
TRBV5-5,NA,TRBJ2-5,few,CASSLVGGPFQETQYF,TGTGCCAGCAGCTTAGTCGGCGGTCCTTTCCAAGAGACCCAGTACTTC
TRBV20-1,TRBD1,TRBJ2-3,NA,CSAFRQGGPDTQYF,TGCAGTGCTTTCAGACAGGGGGGTCCAGATACGCAGTATTTT
TRBV6-1,NA,TRBJ1-4,few,CASSMDMESEKLFF,TGTGCCAGCAGTATGGACATGGAGAGCGAAAAACTGTTTTTT
TRBV2,NA,TRBJ1-1,NA,CASSPGLSAGNTEAFF,TGTGCCAGCAGCCCGGGACTCTCCGCCGGGAACACTGAAGCTTTCTTT
TRBV29-1,TRBD1,TRBJ2-6,NA,CSEGQTKTAGANVLTF,TGCAGCGAGGGACAGACTAAAACGGCTGGGGCCAACGTCCTGACTTTC
TRBV2,TRBD1,TRBJ1-1,NA,CASSSPTGTLNTEAFF,TGTGCCAGCAGCTCGCCGACAGGGACCTTGAACACTGAAGCTTTCTTT
TRBV7-9,NA,TRBJ2-7,many,CASSLASPPGGEQYF,TGTGCCAGCAGCTTAGCTTCCCCTCCCGGCGGCGAGCAGTACTTC
TRBV5-6,NA,TRBJ1-2,NA,CASSITGKGHGYTF,TGTGCCAGCAGCATCACAGGGAAGGGGCATGGCTACACCTTC
TRBV5-1,NA,TRBJ2-7,NA,CASSTSSGTRSYEQYF,TGCGCCAGCAGCACTTCTTCCGGGACAAGATCCTACGAGCAGTACTTC
TRBV29-1,NA,TRBJ1-2,many,CSVAERGYDYGYTF,TGCAGCGTTGCCGAAAGAGGGTACGACTATGGCTACACCTTC
TRBV7-3,NA,TRBJ1-4,NA,CASSQPGKGGEKLFF,TGTGCCAGCAGCCAACCAGGGAAGGGAGGAGAAAAACTGTTTTTT
TRBV2,NA,TRBJ1-2,NA,CASSGLMGRPNYGYTF,TGTGCCAGCAGTGGGCTTATGGGGCGCCCTAACTATGGCTACACCTTC
TRBV7-8,TRBD2,TRBJ2-5,NA,CAGSPSTASGGGGKRAQYF,TGTGCCGGCAGCCCCTCCACGGCCAGCGGGGGCGGGGGAAAGAGGGCCCAGTACTTC
TRBV4-1,TRBD2,TRBJ2-7,few,CASSQSGADYEQYF,TGCGCCAGCAGCCAAAGCGGGGCGGACTACGAGCAGTACTTC
TRBV20-1,TRBD1,TRBJ1-2,many,CSARSPGTGSGYGYTF,TGCAGTGCTCGGAGTCCCGGGACAGGGTCGGGCTATGGCTACACCTTC
TRBV2,NA,TRBJ2-2,NA,CASSQVGGSTGELFF,TGTGCCAGCAGCCAAGTAGGGGGAAGCACCGGGGAGCTGTTTTTT
TRBV2,NA,TRBJ1-2,NA,CASSEVANYGYTF,TGTGCCAGCAGTGAGGTTGCTAACTATGGCTACACCTTC
TRBV19,TRBD1,TRBJ2-2,few,CASSMGQVNTGELFF,TGTGCCAGTAGTATGGGACAGGTGAACACCGGGGAGCTGTTTTTT
TRBV10-3,NA,TRBJ1-6,many,CAISVGTDGTLHF,TGTGCCATCAGTGTCGGGACCGATGGCACCCTCCACTTT
TRBV29-1,TRBD2,TRBJ2-3,NA,CSVVTSGKNTQYF,TGCAGCGTTGTAACTAGCGGGAAAAATACGCAGTATTTT
TRBV6-4,NA,TRBJ2-2,NA,CASSDLVRDPASFANTGELFF,TGTGCCAGCAGTGACCTTGTCCGGGACCCCGCGTCGTTCGCGAACACCGGGGAGCTGTTTTTT
TRBV19,NA,TRBJ1-5,many,CASREGDQPQHF,TGTGCCAGTAGAGAGGGAGATCAGCCCCAGCATTTT
TRBV12-3/TRBV12-4,NA,TRBJ2-7,few,CASSWGGQTYEQYF,TGTGCCAGCAGCTGGGGGGGACAGACCTACGAGCAGTACTTC
TRBV7-9,TRBD1,TRBJ1-2,NA,CASSFTRDSRFSGYTF,TGTGCCAGCAGCTTTACCCGGGACAGTAGGTTTAGTGGCTACACCTTC
TRBV6-5,TRBD1,TRBJ1-2,NA,CASSQGTGGSVGYTF,TGTGCCAGCAGTCAGGGGACAGGGGGTTCGGTAGGCTACACCTTC
TRBV25-1,TRBD2,TRBJ2-2,NA,CASSEKLAGDAGELFF,TGTGCCAGCAGTGAAAAACTAGCGGGAGACGCCGGGGAGCTGTTTTTT